This note documents a single T cell receptor beta chain sequence. Antigen specificity is unknown. A read error may produce the germline difference seen at one junction end. The data originate from a study of T cells after posttransplantation cyclophosphamide. Germline CDR1 KGHSY, CDR2 FQNENV. The CDR3 consists of 13 residues. Using immunoSEQ multiplex PCR, the repertoire was profiled, and TCRdb retains in-frame clones only, with some absent. This sample carries some 43,000 clones, none of them present only once. Study-wide points: Tissue-infiltrating T cells from skin or gut overlapped little with blood T cells. TRB clonality was highly associated with recipient CMV seropositivity and reactivation.

The chain has TRBV16 and TRBJ2-1, with D tentatively TRBD1 (5 bases). This TCR came from a man aged 40-55 years in good health, CMV-negative, and a related stem cell transplant donor. The source material was PBMCs. CDR3 residues: CAGSHGQGNEQFF. In DNA form, the CDR3 reads TGTGCCGGCAGCCATGGCCAGGGCAATGAGCAGTTCTTC.